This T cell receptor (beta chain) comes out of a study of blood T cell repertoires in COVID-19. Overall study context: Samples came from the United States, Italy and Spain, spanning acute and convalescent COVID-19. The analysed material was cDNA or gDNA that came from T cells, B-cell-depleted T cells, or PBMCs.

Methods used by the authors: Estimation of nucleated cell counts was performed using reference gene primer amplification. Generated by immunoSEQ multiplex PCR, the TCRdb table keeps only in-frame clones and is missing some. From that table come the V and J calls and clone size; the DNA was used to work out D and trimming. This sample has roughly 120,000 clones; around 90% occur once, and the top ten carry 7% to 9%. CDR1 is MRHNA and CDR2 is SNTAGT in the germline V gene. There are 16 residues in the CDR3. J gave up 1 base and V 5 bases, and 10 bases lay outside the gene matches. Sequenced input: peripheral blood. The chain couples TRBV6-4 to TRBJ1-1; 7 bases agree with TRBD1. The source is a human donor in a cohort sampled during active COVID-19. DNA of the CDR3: TGTGCCAGCAGTCAATTGGCAGGGGGTCAGAACACTGAAGCTTTCTTT. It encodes CASSQLAGGQNTEAFF.